This T cell receptor (beta chain) is drawn from a study of T cells in narcolepsy. Concerning this clone: The same CDR3 arises from other DNA sequences in this sample as well.

Sequencing used immunoSEQ multiplex PCR; TCRdb keeps in-frame clones, though not all of them. This sample has tens of thousands of clones, with 82% found just once. CDR3 size: 15 residues. CDR1 and CDR2 from the germline V gene are KGHSH and LQKENI. Trimming removed 2 bases from V and 2 bases from J, with 13 bases in between. Input material: CD45RA- memory CD4+ T cells from PBMCs. The chain carries TRBV18 and TRBJ2-7; D may match TRBD1 or TRBD2 (5 bases each). The clonotype was recovered from a human donor with narcolepsy. DNA of the CDR3: TGTGCCAGCTCACCAGGGTCAGGGAGAACCTACGAGCAGTACTTC. Translation gives CASSPGSGRTYEQYF.